This T cell receptor beta chain was retrieved from a study of CD8 T cells in ankylosing spondylitis. Findings and limits, study-wide: Reported data indicate significant enrichment of disease-linked clones within matched ankylosing spondylitis synovial fluid. Apparently characteristic of ankylosing spondylitis blood was a TCR beta motif (under ten highly homologous variants).

For this clonotype: Its specificity is unknown.

The germline CDR1 and CDR2 sequences are MNHNS and SASEGT. The CDR3 has 15 amino acids. V lost 10 bases and J 0 bases, leaving 16 bases between the germline ends. Preparation of TCR beta libraries was done by quantitative 5'-RACE with molecular barcodes. TCRdb re-analysed the 5' RACE reads in MiXCR, keeping a single row per CDR3 protein. The data hold 30,000 to 35,000 distinct CDR3 sequences, with around 30% observed a single time. The rearrangement joins TRBV6-1 to TRBJ1-3, with D perhaps TRBD1 (6 bases). The receptor's source is a male donor with ankylosing spondylitis. Sequencing input: synovial fluid, either unsorted or a sorted T cell fraction (not recorded which). The CDR3 DNA reads TGTGCCACCGGGTTGGAGGACAGCTCTGGAAACACCATATATTTT. Translating it yields CATGLEDSSGNTIYF.